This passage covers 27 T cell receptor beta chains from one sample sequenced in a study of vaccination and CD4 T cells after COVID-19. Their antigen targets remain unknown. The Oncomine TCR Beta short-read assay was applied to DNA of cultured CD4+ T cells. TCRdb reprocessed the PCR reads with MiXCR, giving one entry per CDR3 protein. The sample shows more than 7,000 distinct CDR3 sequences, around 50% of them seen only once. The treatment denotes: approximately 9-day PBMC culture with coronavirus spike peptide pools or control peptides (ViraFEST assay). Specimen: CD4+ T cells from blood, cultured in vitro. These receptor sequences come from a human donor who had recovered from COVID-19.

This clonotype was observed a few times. For the CDR3, the DNA is TGCAGTGCTAGGGCGGGTATTTGGGAGCAGTACTTC. Its translation is CSARAGIWEQYF. V is TRBV20-1 and J is TRBJ2-7, with D maybe TRBD2 (5 bases). This CDR3 contains 12 residues. Germline CDR1 DFQATT, CDR2 SNEGSKA (reference sequence). Between the trimmed V and J ends, which lost 3 bases and 7 bases, there was a span of 13 bases.

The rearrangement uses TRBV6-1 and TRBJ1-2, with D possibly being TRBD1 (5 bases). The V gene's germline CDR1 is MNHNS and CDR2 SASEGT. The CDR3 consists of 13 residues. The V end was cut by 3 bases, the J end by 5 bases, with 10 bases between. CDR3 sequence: CASSEAGKYGYTF. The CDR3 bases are TGTGCCAGCAGTGAGGCAGGGAAGTATGGCTACACCTTC.

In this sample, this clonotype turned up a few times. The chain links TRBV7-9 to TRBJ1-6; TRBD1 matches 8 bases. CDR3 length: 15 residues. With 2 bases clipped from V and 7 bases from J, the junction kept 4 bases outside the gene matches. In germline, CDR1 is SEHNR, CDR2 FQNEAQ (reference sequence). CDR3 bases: TGTGCCAGCAGCTTAACAGGGGGGCGGAATTCACCCCTCCACTTT. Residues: CASSLTGGRNSPLHF.

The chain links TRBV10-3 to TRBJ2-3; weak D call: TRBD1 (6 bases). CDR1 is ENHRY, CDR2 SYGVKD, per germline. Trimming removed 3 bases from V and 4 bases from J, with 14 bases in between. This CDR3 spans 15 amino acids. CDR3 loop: CAISDHQGSPDTQYF. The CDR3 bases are TGTGCCATCAGTGACCACCAGGGGAGTCCAGATACGCAGTATTTT.

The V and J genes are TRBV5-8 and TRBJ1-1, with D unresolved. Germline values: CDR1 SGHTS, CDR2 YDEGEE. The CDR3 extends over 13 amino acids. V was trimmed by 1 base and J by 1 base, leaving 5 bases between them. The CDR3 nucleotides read TGTGCCAGCAGCTTGAAAAAGAACACTGAAGCTTTCTTT. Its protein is CASSLKKNTEAFF.

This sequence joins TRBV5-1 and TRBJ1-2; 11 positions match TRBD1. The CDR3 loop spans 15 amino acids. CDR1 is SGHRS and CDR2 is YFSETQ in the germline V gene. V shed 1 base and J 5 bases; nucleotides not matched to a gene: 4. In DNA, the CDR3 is TGCGCCAGCAGCTTGCTCGGGACAGGGGGTTATGGCTACACCTTC. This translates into CASSLLGTGGYGYTF.

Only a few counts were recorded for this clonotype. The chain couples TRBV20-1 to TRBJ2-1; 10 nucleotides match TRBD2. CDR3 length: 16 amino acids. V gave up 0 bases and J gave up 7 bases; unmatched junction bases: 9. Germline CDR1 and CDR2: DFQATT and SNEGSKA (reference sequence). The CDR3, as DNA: TGCAGTGCTAGAGAGGCCTCTAGCGGGAGATGGAATGAGCAGTTCTTC. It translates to CSAREASSGRWNEQFF.

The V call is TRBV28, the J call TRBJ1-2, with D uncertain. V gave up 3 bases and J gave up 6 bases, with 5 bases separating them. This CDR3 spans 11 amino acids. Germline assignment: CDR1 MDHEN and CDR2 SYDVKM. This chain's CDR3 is CASSLVDGYTF. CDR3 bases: TGTGCCAGCAGTTTGGTTGATGGCTACACCTTC.

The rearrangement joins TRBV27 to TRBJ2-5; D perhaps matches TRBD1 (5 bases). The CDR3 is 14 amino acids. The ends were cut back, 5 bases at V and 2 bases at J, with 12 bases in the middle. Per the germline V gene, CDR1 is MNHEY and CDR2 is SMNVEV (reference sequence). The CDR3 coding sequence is TGTGCCAGCAGTCGAAGACAGTTTCAAGAGACCCAGTACTTC. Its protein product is CASSRRQFQETQYF.

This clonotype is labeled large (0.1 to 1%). DNA for the CDR3: TGCAGTGCTAGAGATAAGGGTAAGGGGTTCACTGAAGCTTTCTTT. This encodes CSARDKGKGFTEAFF. The chain couples TRBV20-1 to TRBJ1-1; D may be TRBD1 (5 bases). Germline loops: CDR1 DFQATT, CDR2 SNEGSKA (reference sequence). The CDR3 covers 15 residues. With 0 bases removed from V and 4 bases from J, the gap between germline ends came to 15 bases.

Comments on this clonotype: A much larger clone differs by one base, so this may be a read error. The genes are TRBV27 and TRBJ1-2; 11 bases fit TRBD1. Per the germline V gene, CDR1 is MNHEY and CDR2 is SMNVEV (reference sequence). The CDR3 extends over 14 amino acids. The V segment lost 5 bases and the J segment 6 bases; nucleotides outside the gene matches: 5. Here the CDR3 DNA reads TGTGCCAGCAGTGACCCGGGACAGGGGGATGGCTACACCTTC. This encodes CASSDPGQGDGYTF.

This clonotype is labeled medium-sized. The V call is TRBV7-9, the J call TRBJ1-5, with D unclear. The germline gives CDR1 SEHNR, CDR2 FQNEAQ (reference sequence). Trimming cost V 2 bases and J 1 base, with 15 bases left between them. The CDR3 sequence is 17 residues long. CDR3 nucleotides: TGTGCCAGCAGCTTATTCGCCGGGCAAGAAAGCAATCAGCCCCAGCATTTT. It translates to CASSLFAGQESNQPQHF.

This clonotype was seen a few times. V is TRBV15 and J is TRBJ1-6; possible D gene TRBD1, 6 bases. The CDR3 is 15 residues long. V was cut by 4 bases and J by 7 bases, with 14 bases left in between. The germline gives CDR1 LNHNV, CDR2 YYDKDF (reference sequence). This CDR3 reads CATSTGGGRNSPLHF. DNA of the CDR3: TGTGCCACCAGCACCGGTGGGGGGCGGAATTCACCCCTCCACTTT. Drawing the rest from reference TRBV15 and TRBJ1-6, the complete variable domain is DAMVIQNPRYQVTQFGKPVTLSCSQTLNHNVMYWYQQKSSQAPKLLFHYYDKDFNNEADTPDNFQSRRPNTSFCFLDIRSPGLGDTAMYLCATSTGGGRNSPLHFGNGTRLTVT.

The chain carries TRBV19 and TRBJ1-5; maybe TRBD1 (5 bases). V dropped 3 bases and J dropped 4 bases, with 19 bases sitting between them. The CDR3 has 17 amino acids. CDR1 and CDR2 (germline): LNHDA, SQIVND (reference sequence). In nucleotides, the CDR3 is TGTGCCAGTAGTATGGGGCAGGAGACCCCTAGGAATCAGCCCCAGCATTTT. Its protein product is CASSMGQETPRNQPQHF.

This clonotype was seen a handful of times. The CDR3 DNA follows: TGCAGTGCTCTTGGGGGTAATTCACCCCTCCACTTT. This sequence encodes CSALGGNSPLHF. V usage is TRBV20-1 and J usage is TRBJ1-6; possibly TRBD1 for D (5 bases). Germline assignment: CDR1 DFQATT and CDR2 SNEGSKA (reference sequence). The CDR3 length is 12 residues. Deletions cut 5 bases from V and 6 bases from J, with 8 bases between.

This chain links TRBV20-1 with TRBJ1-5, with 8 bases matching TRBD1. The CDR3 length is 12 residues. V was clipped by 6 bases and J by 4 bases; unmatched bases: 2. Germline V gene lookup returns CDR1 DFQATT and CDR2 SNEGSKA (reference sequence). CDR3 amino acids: CSAGQGNQPQHF. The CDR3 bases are TGCAGTGCCGGACAGGGAAATCAGCCCCAGCATTTT.

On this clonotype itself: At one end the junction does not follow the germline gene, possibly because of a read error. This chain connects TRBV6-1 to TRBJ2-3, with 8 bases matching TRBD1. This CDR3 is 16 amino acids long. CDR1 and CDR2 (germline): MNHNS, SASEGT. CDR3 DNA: TGTGCCAGCAGTGAACAACCAGGGGGCGGCACAGATGCGCAGTATTTT. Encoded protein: CASSEQPGGGTDAQYF.

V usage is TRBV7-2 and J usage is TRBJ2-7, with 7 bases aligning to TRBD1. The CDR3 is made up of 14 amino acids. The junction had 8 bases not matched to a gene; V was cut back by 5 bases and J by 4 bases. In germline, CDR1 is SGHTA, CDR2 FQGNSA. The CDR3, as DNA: TGTGCCAGCAGCCAGGACAGGAATTATTACGAGCAGTACTTC. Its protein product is CASSQDRNYYEQYF.

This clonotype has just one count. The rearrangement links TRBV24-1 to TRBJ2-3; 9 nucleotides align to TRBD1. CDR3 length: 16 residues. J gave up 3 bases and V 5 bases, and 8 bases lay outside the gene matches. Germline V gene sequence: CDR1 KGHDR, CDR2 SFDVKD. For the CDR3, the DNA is TGTGCCACCAGTGTGATGGGACAGGGCGCGACAGATACGCAGTATTTT. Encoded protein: CATSVMGQGATDTQYF.

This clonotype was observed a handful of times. CDR3 nucleotides: TGTGCCAGCGGACTTGGACTGGGTAACTATGGCTACACCTTC. Protein: CASGLGLGNYGYTF. The J gene is TRBJ1-2, the V gene TRBV7-2; D is uncertain. The CDR3 spans 14 residues. V was shortened by 8 bases and J by 1 base, with 14 bases between the two germline ends. Per germline, CDR1 SGHTA and CDR2 FQGNSA.

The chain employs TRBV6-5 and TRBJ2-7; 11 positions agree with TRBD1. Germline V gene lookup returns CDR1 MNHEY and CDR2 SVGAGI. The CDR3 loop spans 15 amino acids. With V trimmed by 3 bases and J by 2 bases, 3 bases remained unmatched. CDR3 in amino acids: CASSYGTGGPYEQYF. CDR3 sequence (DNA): TGTGCCAGCAGTTATGGGACAGGGGGACCCTACGAGCAGTACTTC.

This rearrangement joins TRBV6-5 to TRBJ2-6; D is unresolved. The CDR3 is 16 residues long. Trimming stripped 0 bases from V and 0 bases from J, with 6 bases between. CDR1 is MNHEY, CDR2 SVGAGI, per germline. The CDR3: CASSYSKHSGANVLTF. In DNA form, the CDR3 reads TGTGCCAGCAGTTACTCGAAACACTCTGGGGCCAACGTCCTGACTTTC.

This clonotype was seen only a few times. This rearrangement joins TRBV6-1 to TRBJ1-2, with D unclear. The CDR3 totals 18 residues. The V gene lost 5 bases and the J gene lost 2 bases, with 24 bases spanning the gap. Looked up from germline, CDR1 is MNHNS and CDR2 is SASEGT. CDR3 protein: CASSRPLTDTISNYGYTF. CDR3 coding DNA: TGTGCCAGCAGTCGACCACTTACTGACACCATTAGCAACTATGGCTACACCTTC.

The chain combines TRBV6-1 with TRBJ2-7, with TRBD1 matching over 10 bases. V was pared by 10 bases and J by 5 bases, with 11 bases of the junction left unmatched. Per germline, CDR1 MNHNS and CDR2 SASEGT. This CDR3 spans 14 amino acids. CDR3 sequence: CATINRDRGDEQYF. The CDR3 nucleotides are TGTGCCACTATTAACCGGGACAGGGGAGACGAGCAGTACTTC.

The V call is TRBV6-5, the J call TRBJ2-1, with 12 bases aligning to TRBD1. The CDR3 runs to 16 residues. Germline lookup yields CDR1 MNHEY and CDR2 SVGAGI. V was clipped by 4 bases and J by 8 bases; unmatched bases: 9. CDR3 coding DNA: TGTGCCAGCAGTTCAGCGTCCGGGACAGGGGGCGATGAGCAGTTCTTC. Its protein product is CASSSASGTGGDEQFF.

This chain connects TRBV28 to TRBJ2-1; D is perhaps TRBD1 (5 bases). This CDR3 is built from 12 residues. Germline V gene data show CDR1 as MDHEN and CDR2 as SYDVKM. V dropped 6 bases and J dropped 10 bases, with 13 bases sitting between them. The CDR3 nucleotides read TGTGCCAGCAGCCCGTGGCAGGGCGAGCAGTTCTTC. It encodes CASSPWQGEQFF. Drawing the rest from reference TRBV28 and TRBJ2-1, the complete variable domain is DVKVTQSSRYLVKRTGEKVFLECVQDMDHENMFWYRQDPGLGLRLIYFSYDVKMKEKGDIPEGYSVSREKKERFSLILESASTNQTSMYLCASSPWQGEQFFGPGTRLTVL.

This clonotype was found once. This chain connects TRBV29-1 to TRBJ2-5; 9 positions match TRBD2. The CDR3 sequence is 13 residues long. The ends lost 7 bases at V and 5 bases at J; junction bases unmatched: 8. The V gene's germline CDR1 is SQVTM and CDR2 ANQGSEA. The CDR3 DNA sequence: TGCAGCGCCGCGGGGGGGCCGGGGGAGACCCAGTACTTC. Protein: CSAAGGPGETQYF.